The 11 T cell receptor beta chains below come from one sample, sequenced in a study of OX40 agonist ivuxolimab in advanced cancers. Clones were read by immunoSEQ multiplex PCR, and TCRdb kept only the in-frame ones, dropping some. The sample records tens of thousands of clones, about 90% being singletons. The specimen was CD4+ or CD8+ T cells sorted from blood, collected in a trial of the OX40 agonist ivuxolimab. The receptors stem from an adult with an advanced solid tumor such as melanoma, head and neck, liver or kidney cancer.

The chain couples TRBV7-8 to TRBJ2-7; 9 bases are a match to TRBD2. V dropped 8 bases and J dropped 3; count of bases not matched to a gene: 17. Germline CDR1 reads SGHVS; CDR2 reads FQNEAQ. The CDR3 spans 17 residues. For the CDR3, the DNA is TGTGCCAGCCTCCCCCCTGCTCTAGCGGGGATTAGCTACGAGCAGTACTTC. Translating it yields CASLPPALAGISYEQYF.

The V gene is TRBV29-1, the J gene TRBJ2-1; no firm D call. Germline V gene sequence: CDR1 SQVTM, CDR2 ANQGSEA. The CDR3 sequence is 12 residues long. Trimming took off 6 bases at V and 7 bases at J, with 13 bases between the two ends. The CDR3 coding sequence is TGCAGCGTCAGAGGCGTGGCGAATGAGCAGTTCTTC. This gives the protein CSVRGVANEQFF.

V and J are TRBV28 and TRBJ2-5; D possibly matches TRBD1 or TRBD2 (5 bases each). Germline CDR1 MDHEN, CDR2 SYDVKM. CDR3 size: 14 residues. Trimming removed 2 bases at V and 1 base at J, with 8 bases between. Written as DNA, the CDR3 is TGTGCCAGCAGTTTAGGGGGAACCCAAGAGACCCAGTACTTC. Encoded protein: CASSLGGTQETQYF.

The chain uses TRBV29-1 and TRBJ2-2, with TRBD1 matching over 7 bases. The CDR3 is made up of 17 amino acids. Per germline, CDR1 SQVTM and CDR2 ANQGSEA. The V gene end was trimmed by 1 base and the J gene end by 0 bases; junction bases not matched to a gene: 8. This chain's CDR3 is CSVEGEAGTANTGELFF. CDR3 DNA sequence: TGCAGCGTTGAAGGGGAAGCCGGGACAGCGAACACCGGGGAGCTGTTTTTT.

The chain recombines TRBV5-5 with TRBJ2-5; no clear D. Trimming removed 2 bases from V and 5 bases from J, with 13 bases in between. The CDR3 spans 14 residues. Germline CDR1 and CDR2: SGHKS and YYEKEE (reference sequence). Here the CDR3 DNA reads TGTGCCAGCAGCTTTGCAAACGCCCTGGAGACCCAGTACTTC. Amino acids: CASSFANALETQYF.

This clone occurred once. The rearrangement links TRBV7-8 to TRBJ1-1, with D perhaps TRBD1 (6 bases). Germline V gene data show CDR1 as SGHVS and CDR2 as FQNEAQ. The CDR3 spans 12 residues. V dropped 8 bases and J dropped 4 bases, with 11 bases sitting between them. The CDR3 DNA sequence: TGTGCCAGCGGCACAGGGATCACTGAAGCTTTCTTT. Amino acids: CASGTGITEAFF. The whole variable domain, remainder taken from reference TRBV7-8 and TRBJ1-1, is GAGVSQSPRYKVAKRGQDVALRCDPISGHVSLFWYQQALGQGPEFLTYFQNEAQLDKSGLPSDRFFAERPEGSVSTLKIQRTQQEDSAVYLCASGTGITEAFFGQGTRLTVV.

The V and J genes are TRBV5-1 and TRBJ2-3; TRBD2 matches 13 bases. Germline CDR1 and CDR2: SGHRS and YFSETQ. CDR3 length: 15 amino acids. The trim removed 2 bases at V and 5 bases at J, leaving 2 bases unmatched. DNA of the CDR3: TGCGCCAGCAGCTTCGGGACTAGCGGGGTAGATACGCAGTATTTT. Encoded protein: CASSFGTSGVDTQYF.

In this sample, this clone turned up once. The chain links TRBV15 to TRBJ2-2; no firm D call. V was pared by 0 bases and J by 2 bases, with 7 bases between. The CDR3 sequence is 15 residues long. The germline gives CDR1 LNHNV, CDR2 YYDKDF (reference sequence). Here the CDR3 reads CATSRDRINTGELFF. CDR3 in DNA: TGTGCCACCAGCAGAGATCGAATCAACACCGGGGAGCTGTTTTTT. Full variable domain (outside the CDR3, taken from reference TRBV15 and TRBJ2-2): DAMVIQNPRYQVTQFGKPVTLSCSQTLNHNVMYWYQQKSSQAPKLLFHYYDKDFNNEADTPDNFQSRRPNTSFCFLDIRSPGLGDTAMYLCATSRDRINTGELFFGEGSRLTVL.

This rearrangement joins TRBV27 to TRBJ1-1; D unclear. The CDR3 runs 17 residues. Germline V gene data show CDR1 as MNHEY and CDR2 as SMNVEV (reference sequence). Trimming stripped 4 bases from V and 3 bases from J, with 21 bases between. The CDR3 is CASSSIVLSQDHTEAFF. The CDR3 DNA follows: TGTGCCAGCAGTTCGATCGTGCTATCCCAAGACCACACTGAAGCTTTCTTT.

The V gene is TRBV27, the J gene TRBJ2-1; tentatively, D is TRBD2 (6 bases). Germline CDR1 MNHEY, CDR2 SMNVEV (reference sequence). V was trimmed by 3 bases and J by 8 bases, leaving 14 bases between them. This CDR3 contains 14 residues. The CDR3 reads CASSFYAGKDEQFF. CDR3 coding DNA: TGTGCCAGCAGTTTCTACGCGGGAAAGGATGAGCAGTTCTTC.

The chain is built from TRBV7-9 and TRBJ2-7; possibly TRBD1 for D (6 bases). Germline lookup yields CDR1 SEHNR and CDR2 FQNEAQ (reference sequence). Trimming left V 5 bases short and J 7 bases short, with 15 bases between. The CDR3 spans 13 residues. In DNA form, the CDR3 reads TGTGCCAGCAGCGCATTACAGGGTCGGGAGCAGTACTTC. Amino acid sequence: CASSALQGREQYF.